Given below is one TCR beta chain in context. This receptor's antigen is unknown. The record has no base qualities; no much larger clone is one base away. This sample stems from a study of tumor-infiltrating lymphocytes in localized non-small cell lung cancer (dated by TCRdb to the early 2020s). Study-level background: Patients whose samples were collected after neoadjuvant chemotherapy, as well as both smokers and never-smokers and several histologies, were included in the cohort. The overall ICON cohort was composed of under 190 surgical patients with localized non-small cell lung cancer whose tumors were resected. For a few dozen patients, immunoSEQ T-cell fraction was compared between paired tumor and uninvolved lung. Resected tumor tissue and uninvolved lung tissue described as non-adjacent to the tumor were contributed by each patient, with both tissues obtained from the same patient. TCR sequencing was one of several integrated assays, alongside flow cytometry, multiplex immunofluorescence, RNA-seq, exome sequencing and proteomics, applied to the same patients.

The T-cell fraction in tumor and uninvolved lung tissue was provided by TCR sequencing with the immunoSEQ assay. The published analysis was carried out like this. For survival analysis, patients were split into high (upper tertile) and low (lower two tertiles) T-cell fraction groups and compared by log-rank test. A signed-rank test was used to test paired tumor versus uninvolved lung differences in T-cell fraction. What TCRdb holds here is the immuneACCESS table cut down to in-frame rearrangements. Part of the clones is not present; checked against another copy, under half of the missing clones reflect an unresolved V gene, and the others are unexplained. The V and J calls and clone size were taken over from that table, and D and trimming were inferred from the DNA. The sample data list around 6,200 clones, and about 67% of these were observed just once. The ten largest clones take up approximately 15% of the sample.

The paper as a whole reports these results and caveats: Higher T cell infiltration in tumors than in uninvolved lung tissue was supported by TCRbeta sequencing, consistent with immunofluorescence CD3 counts. Recurrence-free survival showed no association with tumor T-cell fraction measured by TCR sequencing (p = 0.61). No difference in TCR-derived T-cell fraction was observed between the flow cytometry-defined immunotypes IM1 (good prognosis) and IM2 (poor prognosis). Because assay coverage varied across patients depending on available tissue quantity, TCR sequencing was performed for only a subset of the cohort. Different pieces of the same tissue were used for different assays, so technical variation could not be separated from intratumor heterogeneity.

V lost 5 bases and J lost 8 bases; the stretch between them is 14 bases long. The germline V gene sets CDR1 to SNHLY and CDR2 to FYNNEI. Its CDR3 holds 13 amino acids, cysteine through phenylalanine. Just the 39-base CDR3 DNA is kept, in frame starting at base 1. Patient enrollment in ICON started in 2016, and the final patient was enrolled in the second half of 2018. From a subcohort of 76 patients, fresh tumor and matched uninvolved tissue were collected for in-depth immune analyses, including TCR sequencing. TCR sequencing was performed on DNA isolated from bulk tissue, without cell sorting. The TCR comes from a human donor with non-small cell lung cancer. Rearrangement joined TRBV2 to TRBJ2-3, with the D gene not confidently named. Sequencing used lung tumor tissue. The CDR3 amino acid sequence is: CASSSSLVGTQYF. The nucleotide sequence is given as TGTGCCAGCAGTTCCTCGCTGGTAGGTACGCAGTATTTT.